The 5 T cell receptor beta chains given below trace back to one sample, sequenced in a study of blood T cells in healthy people across ages. Through a sample-barcoded 5' primer and a J-beta primer mix, a second PCR was run for about 6 to 12 cycles. TCRdb reanalysed the 5' RACE reads using MiXCR and keeps one entry per CDR3 protein. The table lists fewer than 2,000,000 distinct CDR3 sequences, about two fifths of them singletons, with 23% in the top ten. The material sequenced was blood. All receptors come from a human donor in good health.

This clonotype came up many times. The chain has TRBV29-1 and TRBJ2-4; a weak D match, TRBD2 (5 bases). The closer fit of TRBJ2-7 to the DNA end suggests the J call may be wrong. This CDR3 is 14 amino acids long. Germline V gene data show CDR1 as SQVTM and CDR2 as ANQGSEA. CDR3: CSVGGRFGIVEQYF. The CDR3 nucleotides are TGCAGCGTCGGAGGCAGGTTCGGGATAGTCGAGCAGTACTTC.

The sample holds a few counts of this clonotype. The chain is built from TRBV7-9 and TRBJ1-2; D unresolved. There are 14 residues in the CDR3. Germline V gene sequence: CDR1 SEHNR, CDR2 FQNEAQ (reference sequence). The V and J ends lost 2 bases and 6 bases respectively, with 13 bases between them. The CDR3 loop is CASSLWAQPNGYTF. The DNA of the CDR3 is TGTGCCAGCAGCTTATGGGCACAGCCTAATGGCTACACCTTC.

Note on this clonotype: One junction end disagrees with the germline gene, perhaps due to a read error. The V and J genes are TRBV11-2 and TRBJ2-7; no clear D. From germline, CDR1 is SGHAT and CDR2 FQNNGV. CDR3 length: 16 residues. The CDR3 DNA follows: TGTGCCGGCAGCTCCCTCTCCCCGGTCGACATCTACGAGCAGTACTTC. As protein: CAGSSLSPVDIYEQYF.

This chain joins TRBV5-6 and TRBJ1-1; D might be TRBD1 (6 bases). Germline V gene data show CDR1 as SGHDT and CDR2 as YYEEEE. Trimming left V 4 bases short and J 4 bases short, with 17 bases between. The CDR3 is 15 amino acids. The chain's CDR3 is CASSLNPGHTTEAFF. Written as DNA, the CDR3 is TGTGCCAGCAGCCTGAACCCGGGACACACCACTGAAGCTTTCTTT. Filled out from reference TRBV5-6 and TRBJ1-1, the complete variable domain reads DAGVTQSPTHLIKTRGQQVTLRCSPKSGHDTVSWYQQALGQGPQFIFQYYEEEERQRGNFPDRFSGHQFPNYSSELNVNALLLGDSALYLCASSLNPGHTTEAFFGQGTRLTVV.

Written as DNA, the CDR3 is TGTGCCAGCAGTCGGCGGGGGGGATATGAGCAGTACTTC. It codes for CASSRRGGYEQYF. This sequence joins TRBV3-1 and TRBJ2-7; 9 bases are a match to TRBD2. The germline V gene has CDR1 LGHDT and CDR2 YNNKEL (reference sequence). J was trimmed by 7 bases and V by 6 bases; bases with no gene match: 7. The CDR3 loop spans 13 amino acids.